Below are 31 T cell receptor beta chains sequenced from a single sample in a study of technical replicates of blood from several donors (dated by TCRdb to about 2017). Libraries were constructed by the immunoSEQ multiplex PCR assay. As stored in TCRdb, this immuneACCESS dataset retains in-frame rearrangements with V and J assigned. A fraction of the clones does not appear; measured against another copy, unresolved V genes explain less than half of the discrepancy, and the remainder lacks a known reason. The sample table holds about 90,000 clones, of which about 94% were seen once. Jointly, the top ten make up more than 0.2% of the sample. The source material was T cells isolated from PBMCs. The receptors stem from a human donor in good health.

The rearrangement uses TRBV5-4 and TRBJ2-7, with TRBD2 matching over 8 bases. The germline CDR1 and CDR2 sequences are SGHNT and YYREEE (reference sequence). The length of the CDR3 is 15 residues. V dropped 1 base and J dropped 3; count of bases not matched to a gene: 6. In DNA form, the CDR3 reads TGTGCCAGCAGCTTGCGGACTAGCCCCGACTACGAGCAGTACTTC. It is translated as CASSLRTSPDYEQYF.

The gene calls are TRBV5-1 and TRBJ2-7; D may be TRBD2 (6 bases). The CDR3 is 14 residues long. V lost 1 base to trimming and J lost 9 bases, with 17 bases between them. Germline V gene lookup returns CDR1 SGHRS and CDR2 YFSETQ. This CDR3 reads CASSLTGGNVRQYF. In DNA form, the CDR3 reads TGCGCCAGCAGCTTGACCGGGGGAAATGTTCGGCAGTACTTC.

The chain carries TRBV27 and TRBJ1-5; D unclear. The CDR3 consists of 17 residues. V shed 5 bases and J shed 1 base, with 18 bases lying between them. Germline values: CDR1 MNHEY, CDR2 SMNVEV (reference sequence). CDR3 protein: CASSALGGSTSNQPQHF. The DNA for the CDR3 is TGTGCCAGCAGTGCTCTAGGAGGATCTACGAGCAATCAGCCCCAGCATTTT.

The CDR3 sequence: CASSSGQQNQPQHF. CDR3 in DNA: TGCGCCAGCAGCTCGGGACAGCAAAATCAGCCCCAGCATTTT. The V gene is TRBV5-1, the J gene TRBJ1-5, with 7 bases aligning to TRBD1. The CDR3 is 14 residues long. CDR1 is SGHRS and CDR2 is YFSETQ in the germline V gene. V shed 3 bases, J shed 4 bases, and the junction held 4 bases outside the gene matches.

The rearrangement joins TRBV7-9 to TRBJ1-3, with 8 positions matching TRBD1. CDR1 is SEHNR and CDR2 is FQNEAQ in the germline V gene (reference sequence). J lost 0 bases, V lost 8 bases, and 3 bases had no gene match. The CDR3 is 14 residues long. The CDR3 DNA sequence: TGTGCCAGCTATGGACAGGGCTCTGGAAACACCATATATTTT. Translated, it gives CASYGQGSGNTIYF. Full variable domain (rest looked up from reference TRBV7-9 and TRBJ1-3): DTGVSQNPRHKITKRGQNVTFRCDPISEHNRLYWYRQTLGQGPEFLTYFQNEAQLEKSRLLSDRFSAERPKGSFSTLEIQRTEQGDSAMYLCASYGQGSGNTIYFGEGSWLTVV.

This chain links TRBV5-1 with TRBJ2-3; 13 bases are shared with TRBD2. CDR3 length: 16 amino acids. The V segment lost 3 bases and the J segment 2 bases; nucleotides outside the gene matches: 3. Per the germline V gene, CDR1 is SGHRS and CDR2 is YFSETQ. CDR3 sequence (DNA): TGCGCCAGCAGCTCCGGGACTAGCGGGGACACAGATACGCAGTATTTT. It translates to CASSSGTSGDTDTQYF.

The chain is built from TRBV14 and TRBJ2-7; 12 bases map to TRBD2. CDR1 and CDR2 (germline): SGHDN, FVKESK. J lost 6 bases, V lost 4 bases, and 10 bases had no gene match. There are 16 residues in the CDR3. This CDR3 is CASSPLSTSGSGEQYF. The CDR3 region has the DNA TGTGCCAGCAGCCCTCTTTCGACTAGCGGGAGTGGCGAGCAGTACTTC.

A single count supports this clone. The chain recombines TRBV27 with TRBJ1-5; TRBD1 aligns across 8 bases. Germline loops: CDR1 MNHEY, CDR2 SMNVEV (reference sequence). Trimming removed 4 bases from V and 6 bases from J; junction bases left unmatched: 11. The CDR3 loop spans 16 amino acids. DNA of the CDR3: TGTGCCAGCAGTTGGTTTTACGACAGGGGCACTCAGCCCCAGCATTTT. Its translation: CASSWFYDRGTQPQHF.

The CDR3 spells CASSIRLAGAQNTQYF. CDR3 DNA sequence: TGTGCCAGTAGTATTCGACTAGCGGGAGCCCAAAATACGCAGTATTTT. The rearrangement uses TRBV19 and TRBJ2-3, with 12 nucleotides matching TRBD2. The V segment lost 3 bases and the J segment 7 bases; nucleotides outside the gene matches: 8. The CDR3 has 16 residues. Germline V lookup: CDR1 LNHDA, CDR2 SQIVND (reference sequence).

The rearrangement links TRBV4-1 to TRBJ2-7, with 8 positions matching TRBD1. The CDR3 contains 14 residues. The V gene's germline CDR1 is MGHRA and CDR2 YSYEKL. V shed 5 bases, J shed 4 bases, and the junction held 7 bases outside the gene matches. In DNA form, the CDR3 reads TGCGCCAGCAGCATGTATCAGGGGGCATACGAGCAGTACTTC. This gives the protein CASSMYQGAYEQYF.

V and J are TRBV27 and TRBJ2-1; tentative D call: TRBD2 (5 bases). CDR1 and CDR2 from the germline V gene are MNHEY and SMNVEV (reference sequence). CDR3 length: 13 residues. The germline V and J ends were trimmed by 5 bases and 4 bases, with 9 bases remaining between them. The CDR3 region has the DNA TGTGCCAGCAGTCAAACTAGTTACAATGAGCAGTTCTTC. It encodes CASSQTSYNEQFF.

The CDR3 bases are TGTGCCAGCAGTTCCTCAGAAATCTACGAGCAGTACTTC. It encodes CASSSSEIYEQYF. The gene calls are TRBV28 and TRBJ2-7; unclear D gene. Germline-derived CDR1 and CDR2 are MDHEN and SYDVKM. V was trimmed by 4 bases and J by 3 bases, leaving 10 bases between them. The CDR3 extends over 13 amino acids.

The chain couples TRBV7-9 to TRBJ1-2; D gene ambiguous. Trimming pared 1 base from V and 0 bases from J, leaving 6 bases between. The CDR3 consists of 14 residues. CDR1 and CDR2 (germline): SEHNR, FQNEAQ (reference sequence). For the CDR3, the DNA is TGTGCCAGCAGCTTAGACAGCTCTAACTATGGCTACACCTTC. Translating gives CASSLDSSNYGYTF.

The J gene is TRBJ1-1, the V gene TRBV5-5; D remains ambiguous. Germline-derived CDR1 and CDR2 are SGHKS and YYEKEE (reference sequence). The CDR3 runs 12 residues. V gave up 7 bases and J gave up 4 bases, with 11 bases separating them. The CDR3: CASGLQSTEAFF. The DNA of the CDR3 is TGTGCCAGCGGGCTGCAGAGCACTGAAGCTTTCTTT.

The gene calls are TRBV5-6 and TRBJ1-6; maybe TRBD1 (5 bases). Germline V CDR1 and CDR2: SGHDT, YYEEEE. CDR3 length: 17 amino acids. V was clipped by 6 bases and J by 0 bases, with 16 bases between them. DNA for the CDR3: TGTGCCAGCAACTTCTTGGGGGGAAGCTCCTATAATTCACCCCTCCACTTT. It translates to CASNFLGGSSYNSPLHF.

The chain combines TRBV9 with TRBJ2-7, with a weak D call TRBD1 (5 bases). Germline assignment: CDR1 SGDLS and CDR2 YYNGEE. V was clipped by 0 bases and J by 5 bases, with 15 bases between them. This CDR3 spans 15 amino acids. The CDR3 is CASSVAGRVHDEQYF. The CDR3 DNA is TGTGCCAGCAGCGTAGCTGGCAGGGTACACGACGAGCAGTACTTC.

This chain links TRBV28 with TRBJ2-1, with 9 positions matching TRBD2. There are 15 residues in the CDR3. Germline CDR1 reads MDHEN; CDR2 reads SYDVKM. The trim removed 6 bases at V and 10 bases at J, leaving 13 bases unmatched. The CDR3: CASRVAGATFWEQFF. DNA for the CDR3: TGTGCCAGCAGGGTAGCGGGAGCCACCTTCTGGGAGCAGTTCTTC.

The rearrangement links TRBV10-1 to TRBJ2-1; TRBD2 is a possible D gene (6 bases). Between the trimmed V and J ends, which lost 4 bases and 3 bases, there was a span of 22 bases. The germline gives CDR1 WNHNN, CDR2 SYGVQD (reference sequence). The CDR3 is 18 amino acids. The CDR3 sequence is CASSGDLPRDSHYNEQFF. In DNA form, the CDR3 reads TGCGCCAGCAGTGGGGATCTTCCTCGGGACTCGCACTACAATGAGCAGTTCTTC.

V and J are TRBV5-4 and TRBJ2-5; 13 bases line up with TRBD2. The ends lost 3 bases at V and 4 bases at J; junction bases unmatched: 6. The CDR3 has 16 amino acids. Looked up from germline, CDR1 is SGHNT and CDR2 is YYREEE (reference sequence). CDR3 DNA sequence: TGTGCCAGCAGCTCCGCCGGACTAGCGGGAGCAGAGACCCAGTACTTC. Translating it yields CASSSAGLAGAETQYF.

The V and J genes are TRBV28 and TRBJ2-6; D is possibly TRBD2 (6 bases). The CDR3 is 17 amino acids. V lost 5 bases and J lost 0, with 14 bases in between. Germline V gene sequence: CDR1 MDHEN, CDR2 SYDVKM. CDR3 region: CASSNGTYLSGANVLTF. The CDR3, as DNA: TGTGCCAGCAGTAATGGGACTTACCTCTCTGGGGCCAACGTCCTGACTTTC.

J is TRBJ2-3 and V is TRBV7-9; D is perhaps TRBD1 (6 bases). CDR3 length equals 16 residues. The V and J ends lost 6 bases and 4 bases respectively, with 20 bases between them. The germline gives CDR1 SEHNR, CDR2 FQNEAQ (reference sequence). CDR3 loop: CASSPPETGRADTQYF. CDR3 sequence (DNA): TGTGCCAGCAGTCCTCCCGAGACAGGTAGAGCAGATACGCAGTATTTT.

The V gene is TRBV27, the J gene TRBJ2-3; possible D gene TRBD2, 5 bases. Deletions cut 4 bases from V and 6 bases from J, with 17 bases between. Germline V gene lookup returns CDR1 MNHEY and CDR2 SMNVEV (reference sequence). The CDR3 consists of 15 residues. CDR3 DNA sequence: TGTGCCAGCAGTTCATCCCCGTTCCGAGGGGATACGCAGTATTTT. Translation gives CASSSSPFRGDTQYF.

V gene TRBV6-1 combines with J gene TRBJ2-7; D may be TRBD1 (6 bases). CDR1 is MNHNS and CDR2 is SASEGT in the germline V gene. With 6 bases removed from V and 1 base from J, the gap between germline ends came to 13 bases. CDR3 size: 14 residues. CDR3: CASSRGQPSYEQYF. In nucleotides, the CDR3 is TGTGCCAGCAGCCGGGGACAACCTTCCTACGAGCAGTACTTC.

This clone was counted once. This sample includes further DNA sequences coding for the same CDR3. Written as DNA, the CDR3 is TGTGCCAGCAGCGTAGTCGGAGGGAACACTGAAGCTTTCTTT. Its protein product is CASSVVGGNTEAFF. V and J are TRBV9 and TRBJ1-1; D gene unclear. The ends were cut back, 0 bases at V and 1 base at J, with 7 bases in the middle. The germline CDR1 and CDR2 sequences are SGDLS and YYNGEE. The CDR3 contains 14 residues.

CDR3 amino acids: CASSLQGNTEAFF. CDR3 in DNA: TGTGCCAGTAGTCTACAGGGGAACACTGAAGCTTTCTTT. The chain joins TRBV19 to TRBJ1-1, with a tentative D call TRBD1 (6 bases). The CDR3 is 13 amino acids. Germline CDR1 LNHDA, CDR2 SQIVND (reference sequence). The V gene lost 5 bases and the J gene lost 1 base, with 8 bases spanning the gap.

This chain connects TRBV27 to TRBJ1-5; 7 bases are shared with TRBD1. The length of the CDR3 is 16 residues. The germline gives CDR1 MNHEY, CDR2 SMNVEV (reference sequence). V lost 0 bases to trimming and J lost 4 bases; unmatched junction nucleotides: 6. The CDR3 bases are TGTGCCAGCAGTTTATCAGGGGGCGAGAGGAATCAGCCCCAGCATTTT. Protein product: CASSLSGGERNQPQHF.

This sequence joins TRBV5-4 and TRBJ2-7; D not resolved. V was trimmed by 6 bases and J by 0 bases, leaving 16 bases between them. The germline gives CDR1 SGHNT, CDR2 YYREEE (reference sequence). This CDR3 has 15 residues. CDR3 DNA: TGTGCCAGCAACATTGGTGGTGCGGCCTCCTACGAGCAGTACTTC. Its protein product is CASNIGGAASYEQYF.

This sequence joins TRBV6-6 and TRBJ1-5, with D possibly matching TRBD1 (5 bases). Germline V gene lookup returns CDR1 MNHNY and CDR2 SVGAGI (reference sequence). The CDR3 totals 16 residues. V lost 0 bases and J lost 2, with 11 bases in between. The CDR3 coding sequence is TGTGCCAGCAGTTACTCGGTCAGGGAAGGCAATCAGCCCCAGCATTTT. It codes for CASSYSVREGNQPQHF.

The genes are TRBV2 and TRBJ1-4; tentatively, D is TRBD1 (5 bases). Per the germline V gene, CDR1 is SNHLY and CDR2 is FYNNEI. V was trimmed by 4 bases and J by 6 bases, leaving 15 bases between them. This CDR3 spans 15 amino acids. The CDR3, as DNA: TGTGCCAGCAGTGTCTCGGGGGACGGCTATGAAAAACTGTTTTTT. This encodes CASSVSGDGYEKLFF.

The chain combines TRBV9 with TRBJ1-1; weak D call: TRBD1 (6 bases). The CDR3 is made up of 15 amino acids. Trimming removed 2 bases at V and 1 base at J, with 12 bases between. Germline V gene data show CDR1 as SGDLS and CDR2 as YYNGEE. CDR3 sequence: CASSVGPTGNTEAFF. CDR3 DNA: TGTGCCAGCAGCGTTGGCCCGACAGGGAACACTGAAGCTTTCTTT. Looking up the rest from reference TRBV9 and TRBJ1-1 gives the full variable domain: DSGVTQTPKHLITATGQRVTLRCSPRSGDLSVYWYQQSLDQGLQFLIQYYNGEERAKGNILERFSAQQFPDLHSELNLSSLELGDSALYFCASSVGPTGNTEAFFGQGTRLTVV.

The rearrangement links TRBV13 to TRBJ2-7; 7 bases line up with TRBD1. This CDR3 region has 16 residues. Germline V CDR1 and CDR2: PRHDT, FYEKMQ (reference sequence). Trimming at V came to 6 bases and at J to 1 base, leaving 12 bases not matched to a gene. In DNA, the CDR3 is TGTGCCAGCAGTCACCCGACAGGGTCGGGGTCCTACGAGCAGTACTTC. Protein sequence: CASSHPTGSGSYEQYF.